These 17 T cell receptor beta chains share one sample of origin, sequenced in a study of blood T cell repertoires in COVID-19. Data came from immunoSEQ multiplex PCR; TCRdb stores just in-frame clones and leaves some out. The sample contains some 110,000 clones, about four fifths of which appear only once. Sequencing was carried out using peripheral blood. Receptors originate from a woman of 80 years or more with acute or convalescent COVID-19.

The genes are TRBV5-4 and TRBJ2-7; TRBD1 might be the D (6 bases). V dropped 5 bases and J dropped 5 bases, with 20 bases sitting between them. The CDR3 loop spans 15 amino acids. Germline values: CDR1 SGHNT, CDR2 YYREEE (reference sequence). CDR3 region: CASRSPNAGVDEQYF. The CDR3 DNA sequence: TGTGCCAGCAGGTCCCCCAACGCAGGGGTAGACGAGCAGTACTTC.

V gene TRBV5-4 combines with J gene TRBJ2-6, with TRBD1 matching 7 bases. V shed 1 base and J 3 bases; nucleotides not matched to a gene: 7. The CDR3 has 17 residues. CDR1 SGHNT and CDR2 YYREEE come from the germline V gene (reference sequence). The CDR3 region has the DNA TGTGCCAGCAGCTTGAGGCCCACAGGGGTTGGGGCCAACGTCCTGACTTTC. Its translation: CASSLRPTGVGANVLTF.

The J gene is TRBJ2-2, the V gene TRBV2; 9 positions match TRBD2. V lost 5 bases and J lost 1; bases outside the gene matches: 14. Germline CDR1 is SNHLY and CDR2 is FYNNEI. The CDR3 contains 19 residues. Here the CDR3 reads CASSSGRRASGKNTGELFF. CDR3 in DNA: TGTGCCAGCAGTTCCGGTCGTAGGGCTAGCGGGAAGAACACCGGGGAGCTGTTTTTT.

This sequence joins TRBV25-1 and TRBJ2-1; 9 bases map to TRBD1. The V gene end was trimmed by 7 bases and the J gene end by 6 bases; junction bases not matched to a gene: 1. Germline CDR1 is MGHDK and CDR2 is SYGVNS. This CDR3 is built from 12 residues. CDR3 in amino acids: CASTDRGNEQFF. The DNA for the CDR3 is TGTGCCAGCACGGACAGGGGCAATGAGCAGTTCTTC.

A note on this clone: An end of the junction does not agree with germline; a read error may underlie this. The CDR3 region is CASSRLAALIQGTQYF. The DNA for the CDR3 is TGTGCCAGCAGTCGACTAGCGGCCCTTATTCAAGGGACCCAGTACTTC. The chain recombines TRBV2 with TRBJ2-5; 9 nucleotides align to TRBD2. CDR3 length: 16 amino acids. The germline V gene has CDR1 SNHLY and CDR2 FYNNEI.

The chain links TRBV2 to TRBJ2-5; maybe TRBD2 (5 bases). V lost 7 bases and J 0 bases, leaving 12 bases between the germline ends. This CDR3 region has 14 residues. Germline CDR1 is SNHLY and CDR2 is FYNNEI. The CDR3 DNA follows: TGTGCCAGCACGGGCAGGAGGTACCAAGAGACCCAGTACTTC. Its protein product is CASTGRRYQETQYF.

This clone was found a few times. V is TRBV24-1 and J is TRBJ2-3; 7 bases are a match to TRBD2. The CDR3 loop spans 17 amino acids. The trim removed 11 bases at V and 0 bases at J, leaving 16 bases unmatched. Germline-derived CDR1 and CDR2 are KGHDR and SFDVKD. The CDR3 loop reads CANGLDQNPLSTDTQYF. The CDR3, as DNA: TGTGCCAACGGACTAGACCAGAACCCCCTTAGCACAGATACGCAGTATTTT.

The chain links TRBV15 to TRBJ2-2; no clear D. The V end lost 0 bases, the J end lost 2 bases, and 10 bases lay between the germline ends. CDR3 length: 16 residues. Germline V gene data show CDR1 as LNHNV and CDR2 as YYDKDF (reference sequence). The CDR3 sequence: CATSRDVADNTGELFF. The CDR3 DNA reads as TGTGCCACCAGCAGAGATGTGGCAGATAACACCGGGGAGCTGTTTTTT.

The rearrangement links TRBV11-2 to TRBJ1-3; TRBD1 matches 8 bases. V shed 3 bases, J shed 4 bases, and the junction held 8 bases outside the gene matches. Germline loops: CDR1 SGHAT, CDR2 FQNNGV. This CDR3 contains 16 residues. The CDR3, as DNA: TGTGCCAGCAGCTTTTCACGGACAGGGAGAGGAAACACCATATATTTT. Amino acid sequence: CASSFSRTGRGNTIYF. Based on the CDR3 plus reference TRBV11-2 and TRBJ1-3, the full variable domain is EAGVAQSPRYKIIEKRQSVAFWCNPISGHATLYWYQQILGQGPKLLIQFQNNGVVDDSQLPKDRFSAERLKGVDSTLKIQPAKLEDSAVYLCASSFSRTGRGNTIYFGEGSWLTVV.

This chain uses TRBV2 with TRBJ2-2; TRBD2 agrees at 7 bases. The CDR3 is 14 amino acids. Germline V gene sequence: CDR1 SNHLY, CDR2 FYNNEI. V dropped 7 bases and J dropped 5; count of bases not matched to a gene: 7. CDR3: CASNGDYATGELFF. The DNA for the CDR3 is TGTGCCAGCAACGGGGACTATGCAACCGGGGAGCTGTTTTTT.

This clone was seen only a few times. The chain recombines TRBV28 with TRBJ1-6, with a weak D call TRBD1 (5 bases). V was cut by 3 bases and J by 11 bases, with 17 bases left in between. The germline gives CDR1 MDHEN, CDR2 SYDVKM. The CDR3 totals 15 residues. The CDR3 DNA follows: TGTGCCAGCAGTTTTTTAACAGGACGATTTGCACCCCTCCACTTT. This encodes CASSFLTGRFAPLHF.

This chain connects TRBV2 to TRBJ2-1; perhaps TRBD1 as D (5 bases). Germline CDR1 is SNHLY and CDR2 is FYNNEI. V lost 2 bases and J 3 bases, leaving 5 bases between the germline ends. This CDR3 comprises 13 residues. CDR3 amino acids: CASSEQGYNEQFF. CDR3 nucleotides: TGTGCCAGCAGTGAACAGGGCTACAATGAGCAGTTCTTC.

The rearrangement links TRBV2 to TRBJ2-1; 12 nucleotides line up with TRBD2. The CDR3 extends over 18 amino acids. V lost 6 bases and J lost 6; bases outside the gene matches: 15. The germline CDR1 and CDR2 sequences are SNHLY and FYNNEI. The CDR3 bases are TGTGCCAGCAGCGAGACTAGCGGGAGATGGGGACGGGGCAATGAGCAGTTCTTC. Translating it yields CASSETSGRWGRGNEQFF.

The chain recombines TRBV27 with TRBJ1-6; 7 bases align to TRBD1. The CDR3 sequence is 14 residues long. Per germline, CDR1 MNHEY and CDR2 SMNVEV (reference sequence). V shed 3 bases and J 5 bases; nucleotides not matched to a gene: 1. The CDR3: CASSFDRDNSPLHF. The CDR3 DNA sequence: TGTGCCAGCAGTTTTGACAGGGATAATTCACCCCTCCACTTT.

This rearrangement joins TRBV6-5 to TRBJ2-2; 7 bases align to TRBD2. The germline V gene has CDR1 MNHEY and CDR2 SVGAGI. This CDR3 contains 16 residues. J was trimmed by 5 bases and V by 2 bases; bases with no gene match: 8. CDR3 amino acids: CASSYRAGVNTGELFF. The DNA of the CDR3 is TGTGCCAGCAGTTACAGGGCGGGAGTGAATACCGGGGAGCTGTTTTTT.

The chain joins TRBV7-9 to TRBJ1-1; the match to TRBD1 covers 8 bases. Germline CDR1 and CDR2: SEHNR and FQNEAQ (reference sequence). J was trimmed by 8 bases and V by 4 bases; bases with no gene match: 9. CDR3 size: 14 residues. In nucleotides, the CDR3 is TGTGCCAGCAGCTCACCTTCGACAGGGGACGAAGCTTTCTTT. Protein product: CASSSPSTGDEAFF.

The J gene is TRBJ2-1, the V gene TRBV14; unclear D gene. The CDR3 loop spans 16 amino acids. Trimming took 1 base from V and 2 from J, leaving 12 bases between them. Germline V CDR1 and CDR2: SGHDN, FVKESK. DNA of the CDR3: TGTGCCAGCAGCCAAGCGTCACCAGCGCCCTACAATGAGCAGTTCTTC. It yields the protein CASSQASPAPYNEQFF.